These T cell receptor beta chains were read from a single sample in a study of CD8 T cells in ankylosing spondylitis. A single record per CDR3 protein comes from TCRdb applying MiXCR to the 5' RACE reads. Among 200,000 to 300,000 distinct CDR3 sequences listed, about 10% were seen once. The specimen sequenced was blood, either unsorted or a sorted T cell fraction (not recorded which). These receptors were taken from a male donor with ankylosing spondylitis or in good health (not recorded which). CDR3s include the opening cysteine and the closing phenylalanine or tryptophan. Fields, in order: CDR3 protein, CDR3 DNA, J gene, D gene, V gene, clone size. A D gene is named only where the DNA matches it firmly. Clone size, where shown, is once, few, many, or a class for clones that have expanded.

CDR3 protein: CASSLTTGDYGYTF
CDR3 DNA: TGTGCCAGCAGCCTGACCACGGGGGACTATGGCTACACCTTC
J gene: TRBJ1-2
D gene: .
V gene: TRBV7-9
clone size: .

CDR3 protein: CASSRQGRVDEQFF
CDR3 DNA: TGTGCCAGCAGCCGGCAGGGCCGGGTTGATGAGCAGTTCTTC
J gene: TRBJ2-1
D gene: .
V gene: TRBV11-3
clone size: few

CDR3 protein: CASSKQLGTGDLDLPNTEAFF
CDR3 DNA: TGTGCCAGCAGTAAACAACTAGGGACAGGGGACCTCGATTTGCCGAACACTGAAGCTTTCTTT
J gene: TRBJ1-1
D gene: TRBD1
V gene: TRBV6-1
clone size: many

CDR3 protein: CASSLDPTPNTEAFF
CDR3 DNA: TGTGCCAGCAGCTTAGACCCCACCCCGAACACTGAAGCTTTCTTT
J gene: TRBJ1-1
D gene: .
V gene: TRBV11-2
clone size: many

CDR3 protein: CASSLVPMGTDTQYF
CDR3 DNA: TGTGCCAGCAGCTTAGTCCCGATGGGCACAGATACGCAGTATTTT
J gene: TRBJ2-3
D gene: .
V gene: TRBV7-2
clone size: few

CDR3 protein: CASSSGTSGTDTQYF
CDR3 DNA: TGTGCCAGCAGCTCCGGGACTAGCGGGACAGATACGCAGTATTTT
J gene: TRBJ2-3
D gene: TRBD2
V gene: TRBV6-1
clone size: many

CDR3 protein: CSVRPGTGSTQYF
CDR3 DNA: TGCAGCGTACGTCCCGGGACAGGGTCGACGCAGTATTTT
J gene: TRBJ2-3
D gene: TRBD1
V gene: TRBV29-1
clone size: many

CDR3 protein: CASSPRRAGDTEAFF
CDR3 DNA: TGTGCCAGCAGCCCCCGGCGGGCGGGAGACACTGAAGCTTTCTTT
J gene: TRBJ1-1
D gene: .
V gene: TRBV14
clone size: many

CDR3 protein: CSASPTDAPRTQYF
CDR3 DNA: TGCAGTGCTAGCCCTACAGATGCCCCGCGGACCCAGTACTTC
J gene: TRBJ2-5
D gene: .
V gene: TRBV20-1
clone size: few

CDR3 protein: CASYSTRDTQYF
CDR3 DNA: TGTGCCAGCTATTCGACTAGGGATACGCAGTATTTT
J gene: TRBJ2-3
D gene: .
V gene: TRBV18
clone size: .

CDR3 protein: CAIRRGTGSENTEAFF
CDR3 DNA: TGTGCCATCAGGAGGGGGACAGGGTCAGAGAACACTGAAGCTTTCTTT
J gene: TRBJ1-1
D gene: TRBD1
V gene: TRBV10-3
clone size: .